This T cell receptor beta chain was sequenced in a study of blood T cell repertoires in COVID-19. The CDR3 has 14 amino acids. Trimming cost V 4 bases and J 7 bases; bases outside gene matches: 8. CDR1 is MRHNA and CDR2 is SNTAGT in the germline V gene. The repertoire was sequenced with immunoSEQ multiplex PCR; TCRdb's copy has only in-frame clones and lacks some. The table records 250,000 to 350,000 clones, about 85% of them present only once. The origin of this receptor is a woman between 50 and 59 years old with active or convalescent COVID-19. The V and J genes are TRBV6-4 and TRBJ1-1; 8 nucleotides align to TRBD1. The sample was peripheral blood. CDR3 residues: CASSALAGGSEAFF. CDR3 DNA sequence: TGTGCCAGCAGTGCCCTAGCAGGGGGCAGTGAAGCTTTCTTT.